These 31 T cell receptor beta chains share one sample of origin, sequenced in a study of OX40 agonist ivuxolimab in advanced cancers. Assay used: immunoSEQ multiplex PCR; TCRdb lists only in-frame clones, some missing. The sample lists about 110,000 clones, 91% seen once, with over 0.6% in the top ten. The sequences come from CD4+ or CD8+ T cells sorted from blood, collected in a trial of the OX40 agonist ivuxolimab. These receptors all stem from an adult with an advanced solid tumor such as melanoma, head and neck, liver or kidney cancer.

V and J are TRBV5-1 and TRBJ2-1; tentatively, D is TRBD1 or TRBD2 (6 bases each). This CDR3 contains 17 residues. Germline values: CDR1 SGHRS, CDR2 YFSETQ. Trimming removed 0 bases from V and 6 bases from J, with 19 bases in between. The CDR3 region has the DNA TGCGCCAGCAGCTTGGGCAACTCGGGTGGGGGGCTCAATGAGCAGTTCTTC. Translation: CASSLGNSGGGLNEQFF.

This clone was seen a few times. The J gene is TRBJ2-5, the V gene TRBV9, with no clear D. The CDR3 is made up of 13 amino acids. CDR1 and CDR2 (germline): SGDLS, YYNGEE. Trimming left V 0 bases short and J 2 bases short, with 5 bases between. CDR3: CASSVDIQETQYF. The CDR3 nucleotides are TGTGCCAGCAGCGTAGATATACAAGAGACCCAGTACTTC.

The gene calls are TRBV7-3 and TRBJ2-1; 9 bases fit TRBD2. Germline trimming cut 7 bases from V and 6 bases from J; bases unmatched to any gene: 10. Germline CDR1 SGHTA, CDR2 FQGTGA. The CDR3 contains 15 residues. The chain's CDR3 is CASTFSGSALNEQFF. CDR3 sequence (DNA): TGTGCCAGCACCTTTAGCGGGAGCGCTCTCAATGAGCAGTTCTTC.

This clone was seen a single time. The chain combines TRBV30 with TRBJ2-3; 7 bases align to TRBD2. In germline, CDR1 is GTSNPN, CDR2 SVGIG (reference sequence). The CDR3 consists of 13 residues. V dropped 4 bases and J dropped 1; count of bases not matched to a gene: 2. The CDR3 spells CAWTSGGTDTQYF. CDR3 coding DNA: TGTGCCTGGACGAGCGGGGGCACAGATACGCAGTATTTT.

This chain joins TRBV4-2 and TRBJ2-5, with 14 positions matching TRBD2. Germline lookup yields CDR1 LGHNA and CDR2 YNFKEQ. This CDR3 is 16 amino acids long. J lost 5 bases, V lost 6 bases, and 8 bases had no gene match. The CDR3 region is CASRPTSGGAGETQYF. The CDR3 DNA is TGTGCCAGCAGGCCGACTAGCGGGGGGGCCGGGGAGACCCAGTACTTC.

The chain couples TRBV6-6 to TRBJ2-5; a weak D match, TRBD1 (6 bases). The CDR3 is 14 residues long. Trimming removed 0 bases at V and 4 bases at J, with 9 bases between. CDR1 and CDR2 from the germline V gene are MNHNY and SVGAGI (reference sequence). Here the CDR3 reads CASSYSLGGETQYF. Written as DNA, the CDR3 is TGTGCCAGCAGTTACTCGTTAGGGGGAGAGACCCAGTACTTC.

The chain recombines TRBV9 with TRBJ1-3, with D uncertain. The V end lost 0 bases, the J end lost 0 bases, and 13 bases lay between the germline ends. The CDR3 extends over 17 amino acids. Germline CDR1 is SGDLS and CDR2 is YYNGEE. This chain's CDR3 is CASSVGLADYSGNTIYF. In DNA, the CDR3 is TGTGCCAGCAGCGTAGGTCTAGCGGATTACTCTGGAAACACCATATATTTT.

The V and J genes are TRBV11-2 and TRBJ1-2; TRBD1 matches at 10 bases. The CDR3 is 17 residues long. With 2 bases clipped from V and 1 base from J, the junction kept 7 bases outside the gene matches. Germline CDR1 is SGHAT and CDR2 is FQNNGV. CDR3 sequence (DNA): TGTGCCAGCAGCTTATCCGCCGGGACAGGGGTTAACTATGGCTACACCTTC. Translation: CASSLSAGTGVNYGYTF.

This chain joins TRBV5-1 and TRBJ2-3; 7 bases fit TRBD2. The germline V gene has CDR1 SGHRS and CDR2 YFSETQ. After removal of 0 bases from V and 4 bases from J, the junction contained 8 bases not matched to a gene. This CDR3 region has 16 residues. CDR3 amino acids: CASSLEAGLGADTQYF. In nucleotides, the CDR3 is TGCGCCAGCAGCTTGGAAGCGGGATTAGGCGCAGATACGCAGTATTTT.

V gene TRBV5-8 combines with J gene TRBJ1-5; weak D call: TRBD1 (5 bases). The V gene's germline CDR1 is SGHTS and CDR2 YDEGEE. The CDR3 extends over 15 amino acids. V was cut by 0 bases and J by 1 base, with 8 bases left in between. CDR3 nucleotides: TGTGCCAGCAGCTTGGGGGACCGCAGCAATCAGCCCCAGCATTTT. As protein: CASSLGDRSNQPQHF.

The chain joins TRBV6-1 to TRBJ1-4; no firm D call. CDR3 length: 14 amino acids. Per germline, CDR1 MNHNS and CDR2 SASEGT. V was clipped by 6 bases and J by 0 bases, with 8 bases between them. Here the CDR3 reads CASRLTTTNEKLFF. In DNA, the CDR3 is TGTGCCAGCAGATTGACAACAACTAATGAAAAACTGTTTTTT.

This chain uses TRBV5-6 with TRBJ2-7, with TRBD1 as a possible D gene (6 bases). Trimming cost V 3 bases and J 4 bases, with 20 bases left between them. There are 16 residues in the CDR3. Germline V gene sequence: CDR1 SGHDT, CDR2 YYEEEE. The CDR3 loop is CASSSPTTGFEYEQYF. The CDR3 DNA follows: TGTGCCAGCAGCTCCCCCACCACAGGGTTCGAGTACGAGCAGTACTTC.

V is TRBV30 and J is TRBJ1-1; 9 bases are a match to TRBD1. Germline loops: CDR1 GTSNPN, CDR2 SVGIG (reference sequence). The CDR3 sequence is 13 residues long. The V segment lost 3 bases and the J segment 4 bases; nucleotides outside the gene matches: 3. The CDR3 region has the DNA TGTGCCTGGAGCCGGGACAGGGCCACTGAAGCTTTCTTT. Residues: CAWSRDRATEAFF.

This clone came up a few times. This sequence joins TRBV2 and TRBJ1-5; weak D call: TRBD1 (5 bases). V dropped 7 bases and J dropped 5 bases, with 15 bases sitting between them. The CDR3 runs 14 residues. Per the germline V gene, CDR1 is SNHLY and CDR2 is FYNNEI. The CDR3 nucleotides read TGTGCCAGCACCTGGGGCAGCGTCTATCAGCCCCAGCATTTT. It is translated as CASTWGSVYQPQHF.

J is TRBJ1-1 and V is TRBV18, with 9 bases fitting TRBD1. The CDR3 runs 16 residues. The germline V gene has CDR1 KGHSH and CDR2 LQKENI. V lost 8 bases and J lost 4; bases outside the gene matches: 14. The CDR3 DNA sequence: TGTGCCAGCCGACCGGGACAGGGATTGGTTAGCACTGAAGCTTTCTTT. Encoded protein: CASRPGQGLVSTEAFF.

The sample holds one count of this clone. The V gene is TRBV5-1, the J gene TRBJ1-3; perhaps TRBD1 as D (6 bases). The CDR3 spans 15 residues. The germline CDR1 and CDR2 sequences are SGHRS and YFSETQ. Deletions cut 1 base from V and 2 bases from J, with 10 bases between. CDR3 sequence reads: CASSLTGFPGNTIYF. CDR3 DNA: TGCGCCAGCAGCTTGACAGGGTTTCCTGGAAACACCATATATTTT.

The CDR3 protein is CASSTPPDLGAGELFF. CDR3 nucleotides: TGTGCCAGTAGTACCCCACCGGACCTGGGGGCCGGGGAGCTGTTTTTT. The rearrangement joins TRBV19 to TRBJ2-2; D possibly uses TRBD1 or TRBD2 (5 bases each). The CDR3 has 16 residues. From germline, CDR1 is LNHDA and CDR2 SQIVND (reference sequence). V was pared by 4 bases and J by 6 bases, with 18 bases between.

The rearrangement links TRBV5-6 to TRBJ2-7; unclear D gene. CDR1 is SGHDT and CDR2 is YYEEEE in the germline V gene. The V gene lost 7 bases and the J gene lost 2 bases, with 13 bases spanning the gap. The CDR3 extends over 13 amino acids. The CDR3 is CASGYIGPYEQYF. CDR3 DNA sequence: TGTGCCAGCGGCTACATCGGCCCCTACGAGCAGTACTTC. Full variable domain (missing parts from reference TRBV5-6 and TRBJ2-7): DAGVTQSPTHLIKTRGQQVTLRCSPKSGHDTVSWYQQALGQGPQFIFQYYEEEERQRGNFPDRFSGHQFPNYSSELNVNALLLGDSALYLCASGYIGPYEQYFGPGTRLTVT.

This chain connects TRBV28 to TRBJ1-1, with D unresolved. Between the trimmed V and J ends, which lost 0 bases and 5 bases, there was a span of 7 bases. This CDR3 contains 13 residues. Germline CDR1 and CDR2: MDHEN and SYDVKM. As DNA, the CDR3 is TGTGCCAGCAGTTTATGGGCAGAGACTGAAGCTTTCTTT. It is translated as CASSLWAETEAFF.

The genes are TRBV25-1 and TRBJ1-2; D uncertain. The CDR3 runs to 11 residues. Germline V gene data show CDR1 as MGHDK and CDR2 as SYGVNS. V shed 7 bases and J shed 2 bases, with 5 bases lying between them. The CDR3 reads CASMGNYGYTF. CDR3 bases: TGTGCCAGCATGGGAAACTATGGCTACACCTTC.

This rearrangement joins TRBV27 to TRBJ2-5, with TRBD2 matching 9 bases. Germline lookup yields CDR1 MNHEY and CDR2 SMNVEV (reference sequence). The CDR3 runs to 14 residues. Losses at the gene ends were 4 bases for V and 4 bases for J; bases not matched to a gene: 4. The CDR3 bases are TGTGCCAGCAGTTCCCTACTAGCGGGAGAGACCCAGTACTTC. Residues: CASSSLLAGETQYF.

V usage is TRBV5-5 and J usage is TRBJ2-7; the match to TRBD2 covers 9 bases. V shed 4 bases and J 1 base; nucleotides not matched to a gene: 6. The CDR3 runs to 15 residues. The germline V gene has CDR1 SGHKS and CDR2 YYEKEE (reference sequence). DNA of the CDR3: TGTGCCAGCAGCAGGACTAGCGCCCCATCCTACGAGCAGTACTTC. Translated: CASSRTSAPSYEQYF. Full variable domain (rest looked up from reference TRBV5-5 and TRBJ2-7): DAGVTQSPTHLIKTRGQQVTLRCSPISGHKSVSWYQQVLGQGPQFIFQYYEKEERGRGNFPDRFSARQFPNYSSELNVNALLLGDSALYLCASSRTSAPSYEQYFGPGTRLTVT.

J is TRBJ2-3 and V is TRBV2, with 8 nucleotides matching TRBD1. The CDR3 extends over 13 amino acids. V lost 6 bases and J lost 5; bases outside the gene matches: 4. Germline lookup yields CDR1 SNHLY and CDR2 FYNNEI. This CDR3 is CASRATGGDTQYF. Here the CDR3 DNA reads TGTGCCAGCAGAGCCACAGGGGGAGATACGCAGTATTTT.

DNA for the CDR3: TGTGCCAGCTCACCACCGTCCAGGGAATATGGCTACACCTTC. Protein sequence: CASSPPSREYGYTF. The chain combines TRBV18 with TRBJ1-2; possible D gene TRBD1, 5 bases. V gave up 0 bases and J gave up 5 bases, with 10 bases separating them. This CDR3 has 14 amino acids. The germline gives CDR1 KGHSH, CDR2 LQKENI.

The chain carries TRBV18 and TRBJ2-7; D not certain. From germline, CDR1 is KGHSH and CDR2 LQKENI. Trimming shortened V by 4 bases and J by 3 bases, and 10 bases separated the two germline ends. The CDR3 runs to 13 residues. This CDR3 reads CASSQGSFYEQYF. For the CDR3, the DNA is TGTGCCAGCTCACAGGGAAGCTTCTACGAGCAGTACTTC.

The chain employs TRBV28 and TRBJ1-5; D unclear. The length of the CDR3 is 15 residues. Germline V gives CDR1 MDHEN, CDR2 SYDVKM. The V end lost 2 bases, the J end lost 7 bases, and 15 bases lay between the germline ends. The CDR3 is CASSLGVLRIQPQHF. CDR3 DNA: TGTGCCAGCAGTTTAGGGGTGCTGAGGATACAGCCCCAGCATTTT.

V usage is TRBV6-5 and J usage is TRBJ1-6; TRBD1 aligns across 7 bases. The CDR3 contains 14 residues. Germline CDR1 and CDR2: MNHEY and SVGAGI. J was trimmed by 5 bases and V by 10 bases; bases with no gene match: 8. Here the CDR3 reads CATGTEVDNSPLHF. Here the CDR3 DNA reads TGTGCCACCGGGACAGAGGTGGATAATTCACCCCTCCACTTT.

This clone appeared a single time. Different DNA sequences within this sample yield the same CDR3. The chain is built from TRBV18 and TRBJ1-1; 10 bases are a match to TRBD1. This CDR3 contains 15 residues. J was trimmed by 0 bases and V by 3 bases; bases with no gene match: 1. The germline V gene has CDR1 KGHSH and CDR2 LQKENI. Written as DNA, the CDR3 is TGTGCCAGCTCACCGGGGACAGGGGTGAACACTGAAGCTTTCTTT. Its translation: CASSPGTGVNTEAFF.

The chain carries TRBV20-1 and TRBJ2-4; D is unresolved. V dropped 3 bases and J dropped 9 bases, with 6 bases sitting between them. Germline CDR1 is DFQATT and CDR2 is SNEGSKA (reference sequence). This CDR3 has 10 residues. CDR3 bases: TGCAGTGCTAGTCACCCCATTCAGTACTTC. It codes for CSASHPIQYF.

The chain is built from TRBV6-5 and TRBJ1-2, with 7 positions matching TRBD1. V lost 6 bases to trimming and J lost 7 bases; unmatched junction nucleotides: 11. Germline-derived CDR1 and CDR2 are MNHEY and SVGAGI. The CDR3 extends over 14 amino acids. The CDR3 sequence: CASSRSEGASGYTF. In DNA form, the CDR3 reads TGTGCCAGCAGCCGGAGCGAGGGGGCGTCTGGCTACACCTTC.

The chain carries TRBV19 and TRBJ1-2; no clear D gene. Germline V lookup: CDR1 LNHDA, CDR2 SQIVND (reference sequence). V was trimmed by 1 base and J by 8 bases, leaving 11 bases between them. The CDR3 has 13 residues. The CDR3 DNA reads as TGTGCCAGTAGTATAGTTCCAGATTCCGGCTACACCTTC. It yields the protein CASSIVPDSGYTF. The complete variable domain, with remaining parts taken from reference TRBV19 and TRBJ1-2, reads DGGITQSPKYLFRKEGQNVTLSCEQNLNHDAMYWYRQDPGQGLRLIYYSQIVNDFQKGDIAEGYSVSREKKESFPLTVTSAQKNPTAFYLCASSIVPDSGYTFGSGTRLTVV.